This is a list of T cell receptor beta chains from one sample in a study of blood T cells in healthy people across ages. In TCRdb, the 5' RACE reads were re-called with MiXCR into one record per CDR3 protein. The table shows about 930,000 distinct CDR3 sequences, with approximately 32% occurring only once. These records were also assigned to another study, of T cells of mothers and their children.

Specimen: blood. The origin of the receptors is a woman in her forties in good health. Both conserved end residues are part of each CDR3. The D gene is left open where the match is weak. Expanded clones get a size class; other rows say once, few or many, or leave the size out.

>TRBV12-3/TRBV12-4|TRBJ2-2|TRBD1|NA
TGTGCCAGCAGTTTTGAAGACAGGGTAATCACCGGGGAGCTGTTTTTT
CASSFEDRVITGELFF
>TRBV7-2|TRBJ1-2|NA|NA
TGTGCCAGCAGCTTCGGACAGCCCGACTACACCTTC
CASSFGQPDYTF
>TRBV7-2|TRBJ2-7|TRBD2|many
TGTGCCAGCAGCAACGGACTAGCCCGCACCTACGAGCAGTACTTC
CASSNGLARTYEQYF
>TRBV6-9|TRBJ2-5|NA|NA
TGTGCCAGCAGTCAACAACCGGACTTACAAGAGACCCAGTACTTC
CASSQQPDLQETQYF
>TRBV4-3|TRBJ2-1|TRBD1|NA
TGCGCCAGCAGCCCAGAAGGGATGGGACAGGGGACGAGTGAGCAGTTCTTC
CASSPEGMGQGTSEQFF
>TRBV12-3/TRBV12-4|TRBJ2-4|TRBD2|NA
TGTGCCAGCAGTTTAGCCGCCGGACTAGCGGGGGACAGGAATGAGCAGTACTTC
CASSLAAGLAGDRNEQYF
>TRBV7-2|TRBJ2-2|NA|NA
TGTGCCAGCAGCTACATCCGGGATAACACCGGGGAGCTGTTTTTT
CASSYIRDNTGELFF
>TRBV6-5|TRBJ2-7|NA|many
TGTGCCAGCAGTTACGTGCGGGGCTACGAGCAGTACTTC
CASSYVRGYEQYF
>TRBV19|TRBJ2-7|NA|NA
TGTGCCAGTAGTATCCATAACGGACACCCCATCTCCTACGAGCAGTACTTC
CASSIHNGHPISYEQYF
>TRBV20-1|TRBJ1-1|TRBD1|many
TGCAGTGCTGGGGGACAGCGGGACACTGAAGCTTTCTTT
CSAGGQRDTEAFF
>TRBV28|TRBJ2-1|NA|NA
TGTGCCAGCGGGACTGACGGGAGCTCGTACAATGAGCAGTTCTTC
CASGTDGSSYNEQFF
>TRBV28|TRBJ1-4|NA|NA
TGTGCCAGCAGTTTAGGGACGAGGGGTGTGTCTAATGAAAAACTGTTTTTT
CASSLGTRGVSNEKLFF
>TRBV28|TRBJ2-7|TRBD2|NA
TGTGCCAGCAGCCCCTTGACTAGCGGGGGGACCTACGGGCAGTACTTC
CASSPLTSGGTYGQYF